This TCR beta chain was documented in a study of CD8+ T cells in alopecia areata (dated by TCRdb to the late 2010s). For the study in its entirety: The treated patients took part in an open-label pilot trial in which moderate-to-severe alopecia areata was treated with oral tofacitinib at 5 to 10 mg twice daily. On the human side, TCRbeta sequencing was run on scalp tissue and on sorted CD4+ and CD8+ peripheral blood T cells from healthy controls and from alopecia areata patients with either patchy or totalis/universalis disease. Clonality in the scalp was compared among normal scalp (n=4), patchy alopecia areata scalp (n=8), and alopecia totalis/universalis scalp (n=8). RNA came from the PAXgene miRNA kit for fixed scalp, the miRNeasy kit for PBMCs, and the RNeasy kit for mouse skin. immunoSEQ multiplex PCR using 35 Vbeta forward primers and 13 Jbeta reverse primers was used to amplify TCRbeta CDR3 regions. Tofacitinib was given for 6 to 18 months, followed by 6 months of follow-up off drug to assess delayed response and recurrence. For the treated patients, the SALT score, which quantifies what percentage of scalp surface area is affected, served as the measure of disease severity. Tofacitinib-treated patients had biopsies at baseline and at 4 and 24 weeks of treatment, with a later scalp biopsy in several patients. The study used high-throughput TCRbeta sequencing to examine T cell clonal expansion in alopecia areata, in both the C3H/HeJ mouse model and human patients. Findings and caveats that apply to the study as a whole: Compared with normal scalp, lesional scalp, particularly in alopecia totalis/universalis, had higher clonality and more expanded CD8+ clones, which suggests antigenic drive. Unlike mouse skin, which is dominated by gammadelta T cells, normal human skin has resident alphabeta T cells that are also sequenced, and this complicates analysis of the scalp TCR repertoire. Shared TCR sequences between patients were less evident than in mice, which may be partly attributable to HLA diversity in the patient population. Tofacitinib significantly lowered scalp clonality and the number of expanded CD8+ clones among the top 100 scalp clones. Many expanded lesional clones persisted in scalp and blood during tofacitinib treatment, which may partly explain relapse after stopping treatment. Because the treated cohort was small and had only one nonresponder, larger studies are needed to examine links between baseline CD8+ expansion and response.

The library was obtained by the immunoSEQ multiplex PCR assay. To provide template for TCR sequencing, every sample had RNA extracted and reverse transcribed into cDNA. SuperScript III was used to make first-strand cDNA, primed with a 2:1 mix of oligo-dT and random hexamers. Amplification bias was assessed with a synthetic immune receptor repertoire, and residual bias was removed computationally. The paper's data handling went like this. Raw reads were preprocessed for error removal, and CDR3 was defined according to IMGT conventions as running from the conserved cysteine to phenylalanine. Clonality was calculated as 1 minus Shannon entropy normalized by log2 of the number of productive unique TCRs. Scalp TCRbeta sequences were cross-referenced with sorted blood CD4 and CD8 repertoires so that the CD4 or CD8 identity of scalp clones could be inferred. Entries here come from immuneACCESS through TCRdb and include only in-frame sequences with V and J called. Some clones fail to appear in such tables; in the studies checked, an unresolved V gene covers under half of the shortfall, and the cause of the remainder is unknown. V and J calls and clone size are as listed in that table; D and trimming were resolved from the DNA. In this sample the table shows 190,000 or so clones, about 60% of which occur a single time. The top ten constitute approximately 12% of the sample.

Points on this clone: This receptor's antigen is unknown. Qualities for individual bases were not recorded, and no much larger clone is one base off.

The sample's time point label, in plain terms: around 22 weeks on oral tofacitinib. The intended sense of this specimen's treatment or condition label: oral pan-JAK inhibitor, 5-10 mg twice daily. Peripheral blood and lesional scalp punch biopsies were obtained from patients with alopecia areata. PBMCs were separated by density centrifugation and stained for CD3, CD4 and CD8, after which CD4+ and CD8+ T cells were sorted on a FACSAria. At the junction V is shortened by 4 bases and J by 8 bases, with 23 bases in between. Its CDR3 holds 15 amino acids, cysteine through phenylalanine. Only CDR3 DNA is held: 45 bases, read in frame from base 1. The germline V gene encodes CDR1 GTSNPN and CDR2 SVGIG (reference sequence).

This clonotype originated in a human donor with alopecia areata. The source material was CD8+ T cells sorted from blood, sampled at week 24, from a patient treated with tofacitinib. The sequence joins TRBV30 to TRBJ1-2, with the D gene uncertain. This receptor carries the CDR3 CAWTNTLRPGYGYTF. The DNA sequence follows: TGTGCCTGGACTAACACCCTCAGACCGGGGTACGGCTACACCTTC.